This T cell receptor (beta chain) was sequenced in a study of vaccination effects on CD4 cells after COVID-19. Study in general: The ViraFEST assay expanded antigen-specific CD4+ T cells with viral peptide pools before sequencing. The culture medium for around 2 million PBMC per well included 10 IU/ml IL-2 and about 9.9 ug/ml peptides.

Between the trimmed V and J ends, which lost 6 bases and 3 bases, there was a span of 9 bases. CDR3 size: 13 residues. CDR1 is MNHEY, CDR2 SVGAGI, per germline. Clones were read by immunoSEQ multiplex PCR, and TCRdb kept only the in-frame ones, dropping some. The repertoire holds tens of thousands of clones, with around three quarters as singletons. CD4+ T cell isolation took place after nine to eleven days of culture. According to PCR results, the person was infected with SARS-CoV-2 between March and December 2020. The cohort was immunized with two doses of either the BNT162b2 or mRNA-1273 vaccine. Cultures got half-medium changes with IL-2 on days 3 and 7. About this clone: Its antigen is undetermined.

Study-wide results and caveats: Convalescent patients were few in the study, and early post-infection timepoints were absent.

The clonotype comes from a human donor who had a prior SARS-CoV-2 infection. Sample: CD4+ T cells from PBMCs cultured without peptide, taken after COVID-19 vaccination. This chain connects TRBV6-5 to TRBJ1-5, with D uncertain. The CDR3 loop reads CASRVGYNQPQHF. The CDR3 region has the DNA TGTGCCAGCAGGGTAGGGTACAATCAGCCCCAGCATTTT.